This T cell receptor beta chain is drawn from a study of blood T cells in healthy people across ages. Germline V lookup: CDR1 DFQATT, CDR2 SNEGSKA (reference sequence). This CDR3 contains 13 residues. The V segment lost 6 bases and the J segment 7 bases; nucleotides outside the gene matches: 10. The second PCR ran roughly 7 to 12 cycles with a sample-barcoded 5' primer and J-beta primers. Every cDNA was tagged by a template-switch adaptor with 12 random nucleotides. Per sample, CDR3-containing paired-end reads numbered at least 3 million. TCRdb analysed the 5' RACE reads with MiXCR anew, one entry per CDR3 protein. The table shows fewer than 800,000 distinct CDR3 sequences, with around 25% occurring only once. These data were also filed under a second study, of T cells of mothers and their children. As reported in that work: Similar thymic selection effects on TCR recombination output appear in pairs, both related and unrelated.

The chain employs TRBV20-1 and TRBJ1-2; 8 bases match TRBD1. The receptor was derived from a boy younger than 18 in good health. The specimen was blood. CDR3 nucleotides: TGCAGTGCGAATCCCCAGGGGGCGGGTGGCTACACCTTC. Its protein product is CSANPQGAGGYTF.